The rows below give T cell receptor beta chains drawn from one sample of a study of blood T cell repertoires in COVID-19. Measured with immunoSEQ multiplex PCR; TCRdb has only the in-frame clones, and not every one. The sample yields 150,000 or so clones, roughly 84% seen once. Input material: PBMCs or T cells enriched from blood (not recorded which). These receptors came from a man in his sixties or seventies who had been exposed to COVID-19. The CDR3 runs from the conserved cysteine through the conserved F or W.

v_gene: TRBV28; CDR3aa: CASSLNTGVSNQPQHF
v_gene: TRBV6-2/TRBV6-3; CDR3aa: CASSSVTGNGYTF
v_gene: TRBV4-3; CDR3aa: CASSQDREGNSPLHF
v_gene: TRBV5-5; CDR3aa: CASSLLAGVTDTQYF
v_gene: TRBV4-2; CDR3aa: CASSQGREATGELFF
v_gene: TRBV6-2/TRBV6-3; CDR3aa: CASSPDRANQPQHF
v_gene: TRBV13; CDR3aa: CASSPEWVSGSSADTQYF
v_gene: TRBV2; CDR3aa: CASTTPKDRSPYEQYF
v_gene: TRBV15; CDR3aa: CATSRPIGKQGDYEQYF
v_gene: TRBV5-1; CDR3aa: CASTQSGLMNTEAFF
v_gene: TRBV28; CDR3aa: CASSLGTSPHEQYF
v_gene: TRBV5-1; CDR3aa: CASSWTVDSGNTIYF
v_gene: TRBV30; CDR3aa: CAWSVQVTGGGYTF
v_gene: TRBV19; CDR3aa: CASSIVLDRAEAFF
v_gene: TRBV29-1; CDR3aa: CSVEGQTYGYTF
v_gene: TRBV28; CDR3aa: CASSLGTAGNTIYF
v_gene: TRBV10-3; CDR3aa: CAISWGPSTDTQYF
v_gene: TRBV6-1; CDR3aa: CASSEGGFLRTEAFF
v_gene: TRBV7-3; CDR3aa: CASSDNIRGTEAFF
v_gene: TRBV5-5; CDR3aa: CASSLDRGRLAGGFYNEQFF
v_gene: TRBV7-2; CDR3aa: CASSLRSGQAFF
v_gene: TRBV13; CDR3aa: CASSSTAGVTGSYNEQFF
v_gene: TRBV6-2/TRBV6-3; CDR3aa: CASSYTGMNTEAFF
v_gene: TRBV19; CDR3aa: CASTFAGGDTEAFF
v_gene: TRBV6-6; CDR3aa: CASSFTQQPQHF
v_gene: TRBV21-1; CDR3aa: CASSRPGRGGTDTQYF
v_gene: TRBV29-1; CDR3aa: CSVASGPSSYNEQFF
v_gene: TRBV5-1; CDR3aa: CASSLIRGGSYEQYF
v_gene: TRBV28; CDR3aa: CASSSGLFYEQYF
v_gene: TRBV4-1; CDR3aa: CASSQAGVIREQFF
v_gene: TRBV9; CDR3aa: CASSVDRGIQYF
v_gene: TRBV28; CDR3aa: CASSEGTGTNYGYTF